The next 22 T cell receptor beta chains were all read from a single sample in a study of early T cells in non-severe SARS-CoV-2 infection listed by TCRdb under 2021. To prepare the library, 5' RACE was applied. The data were produced on a NextSeq 500. TCRdb trimmed public reads at Q25 via fastp, called clones via MiXCR and kept in-frame beta chains. Each record represents a unique CDR3 protein, reported with the most common genes and DNA among its rows. The sample data list tens of thousands of distinct CDR3 sequences, and roughly 8.2% of these were observed just once. The ten largest make up about 4% of the sample. Sequenced sample: whole blood. The receptors shown here come from an adult who was a healthcare worker with PCR-confirmed SARS-CoV-2 infection or an uninfected control (not recorded which).

This clonotype was recorded many times. The chain links TRBV20-1 to TRBJ2-3; a weak D match, TRBD2 (6 bases). V lost 2 bases, J lost 6 bases, and 21 bases lay in between. CDR1 is DFQATT and CDR2 is SNEGSKA in the germline V gene (reference sequence). The CDR3 runs to 16 residues. CDR3 in amino acids: CSARPGTSWSVDTQYF. The CDR3 DNA follows: TGCAGTGCTAGACCCGGAACTAGCTGGAGTGTCGATACGCAGTATTTT.

This clonotype came up many times. The gene calls are TRBV19 and TRBJ1-2, with a weak D call TRBD1 (6 bases). V was pared by 7 bases and J by 8 bases, with 26 bases between. The CDR3 contains 16 residues. The germline gives CDR1 LNHDA, CDR2 SQIVND (reference sequence). The CDR3: CASTRSGTNLLEGYTF. The DNA for the CDR3 is TGTGCCAGTACCCGCTCCGGGACAAACCTTCTAGAGGGCTACACCTTC. The complete variable domain, with remaining parts taken from reference TRBV19 and TRBJ1-2, reads DGGITQSPKYLFRKEGQNVTLSCEQNLNHDAMYWYRQDPGQGLRLIYYSQIVNDFQKGDIAEGYSVSREKKESFPLTVTSAQKNPTAFYLCASTRSGTNLLEGYTFGSGTRLTVV.

This clonotype was recorded many times. The chain joins TRBV6-5 to TRBJ1-6; TRBD1 aligns across 7 bases. V trimming: 6 bases; J trimming: 5 bases; junction bases outside the gene matches: 10. CDR1 is MNHEY and CDR2 is SVGAGI in the germline V gene. The CDR3 extends over 16 amino acids. DNA for the CDR3: TGTGCCAGCAGAGCCTCACAGGGGTCAAATAATTCACCCCTCCACTTT. Translating it yields CASRASQGSNNSPLHF.

This clonotype was recorded a few times. The J gene is TRBJ2-7, the V gene TRBV20-1, with a weak D call TRBD2 (6 bases). The ends were cut back, 0 bases at V and 0 bases at J, with 12 bases in the middle. This CDR3 comprises 15 residues. CDR1 is DFQATT and CDR2 is SNEGSKA in the germline V gene (reference sequence). CDR3 region: CSARDGRKNSYEQYF. CDR3 sequence (DNA): TGCAGTGCTAGAGATGGGAGGAAAAACTCCTACGAGCAGTACTTC.

There are a few counts of this clonotype. The chain links TRBV30 to TRBJ1-1, with D possibly being TRBD1 (5 bases). There are 13 residues in the CDR3. Germline V CDR1 and CDR2: GTSNPN, SVGIG (reference sequence). Trimming left V 3 bases short and J 5 bases short, with 13 bases between. This chain's CDR3 is CAWRIGGATEAFF. The CDR3 region has the DNA TGTGCCTGGAGGATCGGGGGTGCGACTGAAGCTTTCTTT.

The V call is TRBV20-1, the J call TRBJ1-1; 11 positions match TRBD1. V dropped 6 bases and J dropped 5; count of bases not matched to a gene: 5. The CDR3 has 13 residues. In germline, CDR1 is DFQATT, CDR2 SNEGSKA (reference sequence). The CDR3 loop is CSALGQGGTEAFF. In DNA form, the CDR3 reads TGCAGTGCCCTGGGACAGGGGGGGACTGAAGCTTTCTTT.

Only a few counts were recorded for this clonotype. V gene TRBV29-1 combines with J gene TRBJ2-6; D gene uncertain. The V and J ends lost 4 bases and 2 bases respectively, with 6 bases between them. The CDR3 is 13 residues long. Germline CDR1 is SQVTM and CDR2 is ANQGSEA. CDR3 residues: CSVVEAGANVLTF. CDR3 DNA sequence: TGCAGCGTTGTAGAGGCTGGGGCCAACGTCCTGACTTTC.

The sample holds a few counts of this clonotype. The chain has TRBV13 and TRBJ2-1; a possible D gene is TRBD2 (6 bases). CDR3 length: 16 amino acids. V gave up 5 bases and J gave up 0 bases, with 14 bases separating them. Germline V gene sequence: CDR1 PRHDT, CDR2 FYEKMQ (reference sequence). In DNA, the CDR3 is TGTGCCAGCAGCCCCAATAGCGGACCCTCCTACAATGAGCAGTTCTTC. Translation gives CASSPNSGPSYNEQFF.

The chain couples TRBV7-6 to TRBJ2-2; D not resolved. Germline V lookup: CDR1 SGHVS, CDR2 FNYEAQ. Trimming took off 5 bases at V and 0 bases at J, with 4 bases between the two ends. There are 13 residues in the CDR3. The CDR3 nucleotides are TGTGCCAGCAGCCGGACGAACACCGGGGAGCTGTTTTTT. As protein: CASSRTNTGELFF.

The sample holds many counts of this clonotype. The J gene is TRBJ2-3, the V gene TRBV3-1; D unclear. Germline values: CDR1 LGHDT, CDR2 YNNKEL (reference sequence). The CDR3 contains 13 residues. V was shortened by 4 bases and J by 1 base, with 6 bases between the two germline ends. The CDR3 loop reads CASSRRRTDTQYF. The CDR3 DNA reads as TGTGCCAGCAGCCGCCGCCGCACAGATACGCAGTATTTT.

The V gene is TRBV20-1, the J gene TRBJ1-2; weak D call: TRBD1 (5 bases). Trimming left V 5 bases short and J 4 bases short, with 11 bases between. Germline CDR1 DFQATT, CDR2 SNEGSKA (reference sequence). This CDR3 comprises 12 residues. The CDR3 DNA reads TGCAGTGCTCCACAGGAGGGCTATGGCTACACCTTC. Its protein is CSAPQEGYGYTF.

A few counts support this clonotype. This chain joins TRBV11-3 and TRBJ2-5; TRBD2 matches at 7 bases. Germline V gives CDR1 SGHNT, CDR2 YENEEA. This CDR3 comprises 19 residues. The J segment lost 4 bases and the V segment lost 1 base, leaving 18 bases of the junction unmatched. The CDR3, as DNA: TGTGCCAGCAGCTTAGTCGGTAGCGGGCTCTTTTTTGAAAGAGAGACCCAGTACTTC. This translates into CASSLVGSGLFFERETQYF.

This chain uses TRBV4-1 with TRBJ2-1, with D possibly TRBD2 on 5 matching bases. V was cut by 4 bases and J by 5 bases, with 21 bases left in between. This CDR3 spans 17 amino acids. CDR1 and CDR2 (germline): MGHRA, YSYEKL. The CDR3 spells CASSPRSTGGIDNEQFF. CDR3 nucleotides: TGCGCCAGCAGCCCAAGATCAACTGGAGGCATCGACAATGAGCAGTTCTTC.

DNA of the CDR3: TGTGCCAGCAGAGAAACAGGGGGCGGTGAAAAACTGTTTTTT. This gives the protein CASRETGGGEKLFF. The V gene is TRBV2, the J gene TRBJ1-4; 9 bases line up with TRBD1. The CDR3 consists of 14 residues. Germline-derived CDR1 and CDR2 are SNHLY and FYNNEI. The ends lost 6 bases at V and 7 bases at J; junction bases unmatched: 6.

A few counts support this clonotype. The V gene is TRBV11-3, the J gene TRBJ2-2; D uncertain. The germline gives CDR1 SGHNT, CDR2 YENEEA. This CDR3 spans 13 amino acids. V shed 4 bases and J shed 2 bases, with 5 bases lying between them. Written as DNA, the CDR3 is TGTGCCAGCAGCTGGGTAAACACCGGGGAGCTGTTTTTT. This sequence encodes CASSWVNTGELFF.

The chain joins TRBV7-9 to TRBJ2-2; 7 bases map to TRBD1. Germline CDR1 and CDR2: SEHNR and FQNEAQ (reference sequence). J lost 8 bases, V lost 1 base, and 4 bases had no gene match. This CDR3 region has 14 residues. CDR3 region: CASSLGTGSGELFF. CDR3 bases: TGTGCCAGCAGCTTAGGGACAGGATCAGGGGAGCTGTTTTTT.

This chain connects TRBV3-1 to TRBJ1-4, with TRBD1 as a possible D gene (5 bases). CDR1 and CDR2 (germline): LGHDT, YNNKEL (reference sequence). This CDR3 is built from 17 residues. V was pared by 4 bases and J by 7 bases, with 22 bases between. The CDR3 sequence: CASSPQGTTPGREKLFF. The CDR3 DNA sequence: TGTGCCAGCAGCCCTCAGGGAACCACCCCCGGGCGTGAAAAACTGTTTTTT.

The J gene is TRBJ2-7, the V gene TRBV5-1; 8 nucleotides agree with TRBD2. Germline V lookup: CDR1 SGHRS, CDR2 YFSETQ. Trimming took 0 bases from V and 1 from J; bases not matched to a gene: 6. The CDR3 is 16 amino acids. The CDR3 DNA reads TGCGCCAGCAGCTTGGGTAGCGGGGCCGCATCCTACGAGCAGTACTTC. Translated: CASSLGSGAASYEQYF.

The chain couples TRBV27 to TRBJ2-1, with D perhaps matching TRBD1 (6 bases). CDR1 MNHEY and CDR2 SMNVEV come from the germline V gene (reference sequence). This CDR3 has 15 amino acids. V was pared by 6 bases and J by 7 bases, with 19 bases between. CDR3 sequence (DNA): TGTGCCAGCAGACTTATCGATGCCAGGGGAAATGAGCAGTTCTTC. It codes for CASRLIDARGNEQFF.

This clonotype has just a few counts. The chain employs TRBV29-1 and TRBJ2-1, with D possibly TRBD1 on 6 matching bases. Germline V CDR1 and CDR2: SQVTM, ANQGSEA. This CDR3 is built from 12 residues. V gave up 8 bases and J gave up 10 bases, with 18 bases separating them. The CDR3 DNA is TGCAGCTTCCACTTGGTTGGGGGCGAGCAGTTCTTC. This codes for CSFHLVGGEQFF.

This clonotype appeared many times. The rearrangement links TRBV12-3 or TRBV12-4 to TRBJ2-7, with a weak D call TRBD1 (6 bases). V was cut by 5 bases and J by 2 bases, with 13 bases left in between. CDR3 length equals 14 residues. The CDR3 nucleotides read TGTGCCAGCAGTCTAAGGGGGTTTCCCTACGAGCAGTACTTC. As protein: CASSLRGFPYEQYF.

This clonotype was seen a handful of times. The chain's CDR3 is CSAPVPRGAPDTQYF. As DNA, the CDR3 is TGCAGTGCACCCGTACCACGGGGGGCCCCAGATACGCAGTATTTT. V and J are TRBV20-1 and TRBJ2-3, with a weak D call TRBD2 (7 bases). Germline assignment: CDR1 DFQATT and CDR2 SNEGSKA (reference sequence). V lost 6 bases, J lost 4 bases, and 20 bases lay in between. The CDR3 sequence is 15 residues long.